This record looks at one T cell receptor beta chain sequence and its context. Its antigen is not identified. The data stem from a study of a mutant IDH1 vaccine in newly diagnosed glioma. Study-wide results and caveats: Patients mounted vaccine-induced immune responses in 93.3% of cases.

Clones were sequenced by immunoSEQ multiplex PCR, and TCRdb holds only the in-frame ones, with some missing. The sample lists some 56,000 clones, about 91% occurring once. The length of the CDR3 is 14 residues. V lost 4 bases and J 5 bases, leaving 9 bases between the germline ends. The germline V gene encodes CDR1 KGHSH and CDR2 LQKENI. Noted time point: baseline, week 1 (first vaccination visit). Treatment described: pre-vaccination baseline after standard-of-care therapy. The sequence was obtained from a man aged 45-65 years with glioma. The chain carries TRBV18 and TRBJ1-6, with TRBD1 as a possible D gene (6 bases). The starting material was PBMCs, obtained from a glioma patient treated with radiotherapy, temozolomide or both. CDR3 nucleotide sequence: TGTGCCAGCTCACGGGACAAGGATAATTCACCCCTCCACTTT. Its protein is CASSRDKDNSPLHF. Full variable domain (missing parts from reference TRBV18 and TRBJ1-6): NAGVMQNPRHLVRRRGQEARLRCSPMKGHSHVYWYRQLPEEGLKFMVYLQKENIIDESGMPKERFSAEFPKEGPSILRIQQVVRGDSAAYFCASSRDKDNSPLHFGNGTRLTVT.